This T cell receptor beta chain was documented in a study of cytomegalovirus exposure and HLA in healthy donors. For the study at large: Drawn from HLA-typed donors, roughly 87 million unique TCRs were held in an early data release. Study-wide results and caveats: Across donors, presence/absence analyses took sequencing depth to be roughly uniform.

From germline, CDR1 is SGHNT and CDR2 YYREEE (reference sequence). V lost 1 base to trimming and J lost 2 bases, with 13 bases between them. The CDR3 spans 15 residues. Use of 60 Vbeta and 13 Jbeta primers characterized the PCR. Sequencing used immunoSEQ multiplex PCR; TCRdb keeps in-frame clones, though not all of them. The sample yields 150,000 to 200,000 clones, 70% to 90% seen once. In the case of this clone: Its antigen is as yet unknown.

Sample: PBMCs. This sequence was found in a woman aged 45-65 years in good health and CMV-seronegative. The chain has TRBV5-4 and TRBJ2-7; D is uncertain. The CDR3 DNA reads as TGTGCCAGCAGCTTGCGTCCTACCACGACCTACGAGCAGTACTTC. Amino acid sequence: CASSLRPTTTYEQYF.